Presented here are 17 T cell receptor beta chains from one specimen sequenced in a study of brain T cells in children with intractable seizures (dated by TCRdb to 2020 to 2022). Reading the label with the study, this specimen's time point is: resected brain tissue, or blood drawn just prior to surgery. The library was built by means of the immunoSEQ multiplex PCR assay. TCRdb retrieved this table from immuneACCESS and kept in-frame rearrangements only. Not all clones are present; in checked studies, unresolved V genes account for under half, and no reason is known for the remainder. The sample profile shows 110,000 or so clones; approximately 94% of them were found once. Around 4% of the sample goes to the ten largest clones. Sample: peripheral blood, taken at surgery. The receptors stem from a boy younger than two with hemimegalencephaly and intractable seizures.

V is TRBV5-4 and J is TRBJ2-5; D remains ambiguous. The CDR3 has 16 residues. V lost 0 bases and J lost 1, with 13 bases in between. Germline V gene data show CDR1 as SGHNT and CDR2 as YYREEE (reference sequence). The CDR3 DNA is TGTGCCAGCAGCTTGGGGGCGTTCTCGCCCCAAGAGACCCAGTACTTC. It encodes CASSLGAFSPQETQYF.

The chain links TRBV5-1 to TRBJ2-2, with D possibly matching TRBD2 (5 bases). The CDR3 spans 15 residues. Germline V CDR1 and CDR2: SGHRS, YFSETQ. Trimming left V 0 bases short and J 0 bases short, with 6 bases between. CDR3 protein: CASSLGGTNTGELFF. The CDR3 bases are TGCGCCAGCAGCTTGGGAGGGACGAACACCGGGGAGCTGTTTTTT.

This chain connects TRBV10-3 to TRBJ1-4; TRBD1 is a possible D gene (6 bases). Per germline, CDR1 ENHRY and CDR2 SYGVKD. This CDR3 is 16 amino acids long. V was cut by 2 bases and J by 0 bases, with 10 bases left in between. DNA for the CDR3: TGTGCCATCAGTGAGGGCAGGGGCGCAACTAATGAAAAACTGTTTTTT. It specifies CAISEGRGATNEKLFF.

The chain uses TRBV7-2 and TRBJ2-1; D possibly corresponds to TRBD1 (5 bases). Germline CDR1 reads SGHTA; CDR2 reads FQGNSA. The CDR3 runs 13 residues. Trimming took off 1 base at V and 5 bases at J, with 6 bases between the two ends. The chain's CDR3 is CASSLVRDNEQFF. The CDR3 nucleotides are TGTGCCAGCAGCTTAGTCAGGGACAATGAGCAGTTCTTC.

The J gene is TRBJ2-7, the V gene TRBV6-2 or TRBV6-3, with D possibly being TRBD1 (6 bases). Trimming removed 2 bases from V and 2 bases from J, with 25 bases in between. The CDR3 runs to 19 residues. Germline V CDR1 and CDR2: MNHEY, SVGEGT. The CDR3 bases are TGTGCCAGCAGTTACCCGTACCCTCCGCTAAATACAGGGACCTACGAGCAGTACTTC. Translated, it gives CASSYPYPPLNTGTYEQYF.

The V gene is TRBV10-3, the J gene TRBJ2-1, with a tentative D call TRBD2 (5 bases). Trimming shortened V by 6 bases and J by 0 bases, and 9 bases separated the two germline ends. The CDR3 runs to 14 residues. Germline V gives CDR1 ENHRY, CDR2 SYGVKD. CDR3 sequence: CAIRAASSYNEQFF. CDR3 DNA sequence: TGTGCCATCAGAGCGGCGTCCTCCTACAATGAGCAGTTCTTC.

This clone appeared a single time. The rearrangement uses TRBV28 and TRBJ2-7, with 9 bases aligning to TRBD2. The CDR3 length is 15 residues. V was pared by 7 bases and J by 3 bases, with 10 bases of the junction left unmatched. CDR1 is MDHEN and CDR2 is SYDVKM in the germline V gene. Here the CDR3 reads CASTRAGGPNYEQYF. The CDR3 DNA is TGTGCCAGCACCCGGGCGGGAGGGCCTAACTACGAGCAGTACTTC.

CDR3 protein: CASSVETHGTDTQYF. The CDR3 bases are TGTGCCAGCAGCGTAGAAACGCACGGCACAGATACGCAGTATTTT. The chain joins TRBV9 to TRBJ2-3; no clear D gene. Germline V gene data show CDR1 as SGDLS and CDR2 as YYNGEE. V lost 0 bases and J lost 1, with 9 bases in between. The CDR3 runs to 15 residues.

The CDR3 loop is CASRRTGENSPLHF. In nucleotides, the CDR3 is TGCGCCAGCAGGCGGACAGGGGAGAATTCACCCCTCCACTTT. V is TRBV23-1 and J is TRBJ1-6, with 9 bases that match TRBD1. TRBV23-1 counts as an open reading frame of uncertain function. The CDR3 is 14 residues long. V shed 6 bases and J 7 bases; nucleotides not matched to a gene: 4.

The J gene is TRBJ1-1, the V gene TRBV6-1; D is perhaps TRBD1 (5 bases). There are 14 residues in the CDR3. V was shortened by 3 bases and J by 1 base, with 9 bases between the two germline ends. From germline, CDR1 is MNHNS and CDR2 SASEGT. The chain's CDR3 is CASSEPTGNTEAFF. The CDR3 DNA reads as TGTGCCAGCAGTGAGCCTACAGGGAACACTGAAGCTTTCTTT.

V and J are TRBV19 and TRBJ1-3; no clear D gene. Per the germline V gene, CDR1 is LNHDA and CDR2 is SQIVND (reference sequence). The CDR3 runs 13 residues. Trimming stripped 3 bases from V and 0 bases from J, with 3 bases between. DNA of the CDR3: TGTGCCAGTAGTATGACCTCTGGAAACACCATATATTTT. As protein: CASSMTSGNTIYF.

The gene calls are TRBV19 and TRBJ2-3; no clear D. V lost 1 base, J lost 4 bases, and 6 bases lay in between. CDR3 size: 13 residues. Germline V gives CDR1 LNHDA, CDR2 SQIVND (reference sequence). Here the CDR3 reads CASSIGRADTQYF. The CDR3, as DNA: TGTGCCAGTAGTATAGGAAGGGCAGATACGCAGTATTTT.

For the CDR3, the DNA is TGTGCCAGTAGTCATCCAGGGAGTTCAACTAATGAAAAACTGTTTTTT. Encoded protein: CASSHPGSSTNEKLFF. The chain links TRBV19 to TRBJ1-4; TRBD1 is a possible D gene (5 bases). From germline, CDR1 is LNHDA and CDR2 SQIVND (reference sequence). V was clipped by 5 bases and J by 0 bases, with 13 bases between them. This CDR3 has 16 residues.

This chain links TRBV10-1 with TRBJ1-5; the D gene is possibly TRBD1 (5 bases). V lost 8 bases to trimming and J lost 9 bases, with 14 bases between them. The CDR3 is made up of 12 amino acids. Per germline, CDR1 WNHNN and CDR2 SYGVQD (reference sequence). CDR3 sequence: CASPVGLAPQHF. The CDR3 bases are TGCGCCAGCCCCGTGGGACTCGCGCCCCAGCATTTT.

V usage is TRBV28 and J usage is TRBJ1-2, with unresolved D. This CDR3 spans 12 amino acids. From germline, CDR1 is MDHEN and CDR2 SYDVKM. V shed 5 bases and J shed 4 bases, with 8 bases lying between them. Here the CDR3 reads CASSVVSYGYTF. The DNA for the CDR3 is TGTGCCAGCAGTGTCGTCTCCTATGGCTACACCTTC.

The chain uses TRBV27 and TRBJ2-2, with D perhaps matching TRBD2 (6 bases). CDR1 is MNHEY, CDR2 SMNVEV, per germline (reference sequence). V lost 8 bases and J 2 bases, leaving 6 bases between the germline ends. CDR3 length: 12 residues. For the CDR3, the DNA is TGTGCCAGCGGACTAAACACCGGGGAGCTGTTTTTT. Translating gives CASGLNTGELFF.

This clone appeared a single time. The CDR3 DNA reads as TGTGCCACCAGTGATTCAGCGGGGCGGGAAGAGACCCAGTACTTC. Its protein is CATSDSAGREETQYF. This chain connects TRBV24-1 to TRBJ2-5; 7 bases agree with TRBD2. Looked up from germline, CDR1 is KGHDR and CDR2 is SFDVKD. The CDR3 consists of 15 residues. V dropped 2 bases and J dropped 3; count of bases not matched to a gene: 5.